The 15 T cell receptor beta chains presented below share a single source sample, sequenced in a study of OX40 agonist ivuxolimab in advanced cancers. Using immunoSEQ multiplex PCR, the repertoire was profiled, and TCRdb retains in-frame clones only, with some absent. The sample consists of 60,000 to 70,000 clones, nearly 90% of them appearing once. This specimen consisted of CD4+ or CD8+ T cells sorted from blood, obtained in a trial of the OX40 agonist ivuxolimab. Every receptor here comes from an adult with an advanced solid tumor such as melanoma, head and neck, liver or kidney cancer.

This chain connects TRBV27 to TRBJ2-1, with 7 bases identical to TRBD2. The CDR3 runs 14 residues. V lost 8 bases to trimming and J lost 7 bases; unmatched junction nucleotides: 11. The germline V gene encodes CDR1 MNHEY and CDR2 SMNVEV (reference sequence). In DNA form, the CDR3 reads TGTGCCAGCGGTTGGGCGGGAGAAACGAATGAGCAGTTCTTC. It specifies CASGWAGETNEQFF.

This sequence joins TRBV5-6 and TRBJ2-1, with D unresolved. V shed 2 bases and J shed 7 bases, with 10 bases lying between them. This CDR3 is 13 amino acids long. Germline CDR1 and CDR2: SGHDT and YYEEEE. CDR3 coding DNA: TGTGCCAGCAGCTTTTTCGTTTCTAATGAGCAGTTCTTC. This gives the protein CASSFFVSNEQFF.

The J gene is TRBJ2-7, the V gene TRBV7-9; no definite D call. This CDR3 is 14 amino acids long. V lost 0 bases and J lost 4, with 10 bases in between. Germline values: CDR1 SEHNR, CDR2 FQNEAQ (reference sequence). As DNA, the CDR3 is TGTGCCAGCAGCTTAGCTACAGCCAAGTACGAGCAGTACTTC. Its translation is CASSLATAKYEQYF.

This sequence joins TRBV7-6 and TRBJ1-1; tentative D call: TRBD1 (6 bases). Trimming took off 5 bases at V and 0 bases at J, with 13 bases between the two ends. From germline, CDR1 is SGHVS and CDR2 FNYEAQ. This CDR3 spans 15 amino acids. CDR3 region: CASSLGGFLNTEAFF. The CDR3 DNA is TGTGCCAGCAGCCTAGGGGGGTTTCTGAACACTGAAGCTTTCTTT.

The chain combines TRBV6-5 with TRBJ2-2; TRBD2 matches at 9 bases. From germline, CDR1 is MNHEY and CDR2 SVGAGI. V was pared by 9 bases and J by 7 bases, with 9 bases of the junction left unmatched. CDR3 size: 14 residues. The CDR3 sequence: CASQAGGGYGELFF. The CDR3 DNA reads as TGTGCCAGTCAAGCGGGGGGAGGTTACGGGGAGCTGTTTTTT.

The chain combines TRBV18 with TRBJ1-5; tentative D call: TRBD1 (6 bases). The CDR3 is 18 residues long. Trimming left V 6 bases short and J 5 bases short, with 26 bases between. CDR1 and CDR2 (germline): KGHSH, LQKENI. The DNA for the CDR3 is TGTGCCAGCTCCGATAGAGGGGTTGGGACACTAGGAGATCAGCCCCAGCATTTT. This gives the protein CASSDRGVGTLGDQPQHF.

The DNA of the CDR3 is TGCGCCAGCAGCTGGACAGGGATGAACAATCAGCCCCAGCATTTT. Amino acids: CASSWTGMNNQPQHF. The chain links TRBV5-1 to TRBJ1-5; 8 bases map to TRBD1. V was pared by 3 bases and J by 3 bases, with 5 bases of the junction left unmatched. The germline CDR1 and CDR2 sequences are SGHRS and YFSETQ. This CDR3 is built from 15 residues. The full variable domain, its missing parts supplied by reference TRBV5-1 and TRBJ1-5, is KAGVTQTPRYLIKTRGQQVTLSCSPISGHRSVSWYQQTPGQGLQFLFEYFSETQRNKGNFPGRFSGRQFSNSRSEMNVSTLELGDSALYLCASSWTGMNNQPQHFGDGTRLSIL.

The chain combines TRBV7-9 with TRBJ1-1; no firm D call. Trimming removed 4 bases from V and 5 bases from J, with 8 bases in between. Looked up from germline, CDR1 is SEHNR and CDR2 is FQNEAQ (reference sequence). This CDR3 has 12 residues. CDR3 sequence: CASSSTGTEAFF. DNA for the CDR3: TGTGCCAGCAGCTCAACCGGGACTGAAGCTTTCTTT.

The gene calls are TRBV9 and TRBJ1-5, with D uncertain. The CDR3 loop spans 13 amino acids. Germline V CDR1 and CDR2: SGDLS, YYNGEE. V gave up 1 base and J gave up 2 bases, with 4 bases separating them. The CDR3 region is CASSVRGNQPQHF. CDR3 in DNA: TGTGCCAGCAGCGTAAGGGGCAATCAGCCCCAGCATTTT.

The chain employs TRBV27 and TRBJ1-1; D uncertain. Germline CDR1 reads MNHEY; CDR2 reads SMNVEV (reference sequence). With 4 bases removed from V and 3 bases from J, the gap between germline ends came to 12 bases. The CDR3 consists of 14 residues. The CDR3 spells CASSYGGPHTEAFF. DNA of the CDR3: TGTGCCAGCAGTTATGGAGGGCCTCACACTGAAGCTTTCTTT.

The CDR3 DNA sequence: TGTGCCAGTAGTATAGCCCAGGGGTCCGACTACGAGCAGTACTTC. Protein: CASSIAQGSDYEQYF. The chain has TRBV19 and TRBJ2-7; TRBD1 might be the D (6 bases). The CDR3 spans 15 residues. Germline V gene data show CDR1 as LNHDA and CDR2 as SQIVND (reference sequence). V gave up 1 base and J gave up 3 bases, with 13 bases separating them.

This chain joins TRBV7-9 and TRBJ1-4; D gene uncertain. The germline V gene encodes CDR1 SEHNR and CDR2 FQNEAQ (reference sequence). This CDR3 has 17 amino acids. Trimming removed 5 bases from V and 0 bases from J, with 16 bases in between. CDR3 DNA: TGTGCCAGCAGCCCTCAGAGGGTCGGTGCAACTAATGAAAAACTGTTTTTT. It codes for CASSPQRVGATNEKLFF.

This clone was seen once. The chain employs TRBV28 and TRBJ2-2; 16 positions agree with TRBD2. Per germline, CDR1 MDHEN and CDR2 SYDVKM. Trimming cost V 6 bases and J 3 bases; bases outside gene matches: 16. This CDR3 is 21 amino acids long. The CDR3 bases are TGTGCCAGCAGCCAATCCGGGACTAGCGGGAGGGCCGCCTGGGACACCGGGGAGCTGTTTTTT. Its protein product is CASSQSGTSGRAAWDTGELFF.

The V gene is TRBV9, the J gene TRBJ1-1; no clear D. The CDR3 is 15 amino acids. V dropped 3 bases and J dropped 5 bases, with 17 bases sitting between them. Germline loops: CDR1 SGDLS, CDR2 YYNGEE. This CDR3 is CASSAEGSWRTEAFF. CDR3 bases: TGTGCCAGCAGCGCCGAGGGATCCTGGCGTACTGAAGCTTTCTTT.

This clone was recorded only once. The chain links TRBV28 to TRBJ2-2, with D unclear. The CDR3 is 14 residues long. Trimming took off 3 bases at V and 0 bases at J, with 5 bases between the two ends. In germline, CDR1 is MDHEN, CDR2 SYDVKM. The CDR3 bases are TGTGCCAGCAGTTTTTTGACGAACACCGGGGAGCTGTTTTTT. This encodes CASSFLTNTGELFF.